This TCR beta chain was sequenced for a study of cytomegalovirus exposure and HLA in healthy donors. Comment on this clone: The target antigen is unknown.

The study's findings and limits: Excluded were some V segments that proved indistinguishable, including TRBV6-2 and TRBV6-3.

In germline, CDR1 is SQVTM, CDR2 ANQGSEA. The CDR3 loop spans 15 amino acids. Trimming at V came to 7 bases and at J to 4 bases, leaving 13 bases not matched to a gene. Use of 60 Vbeta and 13 Jbeta primers characterized the PCR. Original handling: Some 10 million of the approximately 80 million unique TCR beta chains counted in a later analysis were shared. Method: immunoSEQ multiplex PCR; TCRdb's copy keeps in-frame clones and lacks some. The V and J calls and clone size were taken over from that table, and D and trimming were inferred from the DNA. The sample has approximately 130,000 clones, about 77% seen once.

The TCR sequence derives from a woman in her 40s in good health and CMV-seronegative. The chain couples TRBV29-1 to TRBJ1-1; 9 positions match TRBD1. The sequencing sample was made of PBMCs. The CDR3 is CSARMDRGGGTEAFF. The CDR3 DNA follows: TGCAGCGCCCGAATGGACAGGGGTGGGGGCACTGAAGCTTTCTTT.